The 13 T cell receptor beta chains below all came from one sample that was sequenced in a study of T cells after yellow fever vaccination. Via MiXCR, TCRdb re-called the 5' RACE reads, giving one row per CDR3 protein. Found here are 600,000 to 750,000 distinct CDR3 sequences, around an eighth of them singletons; the top ten hold about 16%. Sequencing used PBMCs, obtained on the day of the yellow fever booster vaccination. Receptors were obtained from a man aged 30 to 39 who received the YFV17D yellow fever vaccine.

This clonotype was seen repeatedly, ten times or more. Germline is not matched at one junction end, which may reflect a read error. The chain couples TRBV5-1 to TRBJ2-3, with D perhaps matching TRBD1 (5 bases). Per the germline V gene, CDR1 is SGHRS and CDR2 is YFSETQ. The CDR3 has 13 amino acids. Here the CDR3 DNA reads TGTGCCAGCAGCTTGACAGGCACAGATACGCAGTATTTT. Amino acid sequence: CASSLTGTDTQYF.

Only a few counts were recorded for this clonotype. This rearrangement joins TRBV18 to TRBJ2-1, with TRBD2 as a possible D gene (5 bases). CDR3 size: 11 residues. The germline gives CDR1 KGHSH, CDR2 LQKENI. Between the trimmed V and J ends, which lost 6 bases and 10 bases, there was a span of 10 bases. DNA of the CDR3: TGTGCCAGCTCGGAGGAAGGGGAGCAGTTCTTC. Translating it yields CASSEEGEQFF.

This sequence joins TRBV20-1 and TRBJ2-2; a possible D gene is TRBD2 (6 bases). The V and J ends lost 1 base and 2 bases respectively, with 11 bases between them. There are 15 residues in the CDR3. The germline V gene encodes CDR1 DFQATT and CDR2 SNEGSKA (reference sequence). In nucleotides, the CDR3 is TGCAGTGCTAGAGTTACACTAGCCAACACCGGGGAGCTGTTTTTT. Translating gives CSARVTLANTGELFF.

The chain combines TRBV4-3 with TRBJ1-1; TRBD1 aligns across 7 bases. V was clipped by 2 bases and J by 1 base; unmatched bases: 7. From germline, CDR1 is LGHNA and CDR2 YSLEER. The CDR3 is 16 amino acids. The DNA of the CDR3 is TGCGCCAGCAGCCAACGAGCAGGGGGAGAGAACACTGAAGCTTTCTTT. It yields the protein CASSQRAGGENTEAFF.

This clonotype was seen a handful of times. The V gene is TRBV20-1, the J gene TRBJ1-2; the D gene is possibly TRBD1 (6 bases). In germline, CDR1 is DFQATT, CDR2 SNEGSKA (reference sequence). This CDR3 region has 14 residues. The V and J ends lost 3 bases and 4 bases respectively, with 15 bases between them. CDR3 DNA sequence: TGCAGTGCTAGGAGGCAGGGGCGAGGCTATGGCTACACCTTC. It translates to CSARRQGRGYGYTF.

The chain links TRBV7-2 to TRBJ2-5; TRBD2 agrees at 16 bases. CDR1 SGHTA and CDR2 FQGNSA come from the germline V gene. V trimming: 2 bases; J trimming: 14 bases; junction bases outside the gene matches: 11. The CDR3 has 16 amino acids. The CDR3: CASSLNTGTSGRAAYF. DNA for the CDR3: TGTGCCAGCAGCTTAAACACCGGGACTAGCGGGAGGGCAGCATACTTC.

This clonotype has just a few counts. The CDR3 nucleotides read TGTGCCAGCAGCTCTTCGGCTGAAGCTTTCTTT. It encodes CASSSSAEAFF. The chain is built from TRBV5-4 and TRBJ1-1, with D hard to call. Trimming removed 3 bases at V and 6 bases at J, with 6 bases between. This CDR3 is built from 11 residues. Germline values: CDR1 SGHNT, CDR2 YYREEE (reference sequence). The whole variable domain, remainder taken from reference TRBV5-4 and TRBJ1-1, is ETGVTQSPTHLIKTRGQQVTLRCSSQSGHNTVSWYQQALGQGPQFIFQYYREEENGRGNFPPRFSGLQFPNYSSELNVNALELDDSALYLCASSSSAEAFFGQGTRLTVV.

The V gene is TRBV6-5, the J gene TRBJ2-7; TRBD1 matches at 7 bases. The CDR3 spans 15 residues. The V gene's germline CDR1 is MNHEY and CDR2 SVGAGI. J gave up 3 bases and V 1 base, and 6 bases lay outside the gene matches. This chain's CDR3 is CASSYYTGENYEQYF. The CDR3, as DNA: TGTGCCAGCAGTTACTATACAGGGGAAAACTACGAGCAGTACTTC.

This chain uses TRBV11-2 with TRBJ2-7; tentative D call: TRBD1 (6 bases). This CDR3 region has 13 residues. Germline values: CDR1 SGHAT, CDR2 FQNNGV. V gave up 6 bases and J gave up 2 bases, with 11 bases separating them. CDR3 nucleotides: TGTGCCAGCAGATTGGACAGAACCTACGAGCAGTACTTC. The encoded protein is CASRLDRTYEQYF. Together with reference TRBV11-2 and TRBJ2-7, the CDR3 gives the full variable domain: EAGVAQSPRYKIIEKRQSVAFWCNPISGHATLYWYQQILGQGPKLLIQFQNNGVVDDSQLPKDRFSAERLKGVDSTLKIQPAKLEDSAVYLCASRLDRTYEQYFGPGTRLTVT.

V usage is TRBV5-4 and J usage is TRBJ1-1; TRBD1 might be the D (5 bases). Germline V gene data show CDR1 as SGHNT and CDR2 as YYREEE (reference sequence). The CDR3 covers 16 residues. V was shortened by 4 bases and J by 4 bases, with 20 bases between the two germline ends. The CDR3 sequence is CASSPQRWQGGTEAFF. The DNA of the CDR3 is TGTGCCAGCAGCCCCCAGCGATGGCAGGGTGGCACTGAAGCTTTCTTT.

This clonotype was counted a few times. V is TRBV27 and J is TRBJ1-2; TRBD1 might be the D (5 bases). V was trimmed by 11 bases and J by 4 bases, leaving 11 bases between them. The CDR3 spans 11 residues. Germline-derived CDR1 and CDR2 are MNHEY and SMNVEV (reference sequence). The CDR3 DNA is TGTGCCGCCCGGGGCGCCTATGGCTACACCTTC. It specifies CAARGAYGYTF.

At least ten counts were recorded for this clonotype. The chain carries TRBV7-9 and TRBJ2-5; D unclear. Germline V gene sequence: CDR1 SEHNR, CDR2 FQNEAQ (reference sequence). The CDR3 contains 12 residues. The germline V and J ends were trimmed by 8 bases and 2 bases, with 9 bases remaining between them. The CDR3 DNA sequence: TGTGCCAGCTCTACTTCTCAAGAGACCCAGTACTTC. Translated, it gives CASSTSQETQYF.

This clonotype appeared a few times. The rearrangement uses TRBV7-9 and TRBJ2-1; no firm D call. The V and J ends lost 2 bases and 5 bases respectively, with 4 bases between them. This CDR3 contains 12 residues. Germline CDR1 SEHNR, CDR2 FQNEAQ (reference sequence). The CDR3 is CASSLIDNEQFF. Here the CDR3 DNA reads TGTGCCAGCAGCTTAATCGACAATGAGCAGTTCTTC.